The rows below give T cell receptor beta chains drawn from one sample of a study of T-cell memory formation after mild COVID-19. TCRdb reprocessed the 5' RACE reads via MiXCR and lists one record per CDR3 protein. Counted here are about 400,000 distinct CDR3 sequences, roughly a quarter occurring once; the ten biggest clones make up around 14%. The sequenced sample was PBMCs or a T cell subset sorted from them (not recorded which). The receptors were gathered from an adult woman who had mild COVID-19 (a few samples of this study predate the infection). Cell type and time point are not known. CDR3s include the opening cysteine and the closing phenylalanine or tryptophan. Fields, in order: V gene, CDR3 protein.

TRBV20-1	CSAREVGNEQYF
TRBV6-2/TRBV6-3	CASRRSSGNTIYF
TRBV7-3	CASSFGGRAWDEQFF
TRBV19	CASSAGMAYEQYF
TRBV4-1	CASSHPLAKNIQYF
TRBV5-1	CASSLGTGGPGELFF
TRBV5-1	CASSLVGAGSRSSYNEQFF
TRBV12-3/TRBV12-4	CASSPGSGRADTQYF
TRBV7-3	CASSLRDRGRGGANVLTF
TRBV7-9	CASSLEPGTTANEKLFF
TRBV29-1	CSGQGGGGANTEAFF
TRBV20-1	CSARDQLGGAFYEQYF
TRBV7-2	CASSQLAGGSGEQFF
TRBV30	CAWSPRGGRLNIQYF
TRBV7-9	CASSSPPAGARRETQYF
TRBV5-1	CASSFRTVRSSYNEQFF
TRBV12-3/TRBV12-4	CASTLRSSGYNEQFF
TRBV5-1	CASSWSSGNYEQYF
TRBV12-3/TRBV12-4	CASSIDWFSGELFF
TRBV12-3/TRBV12-4	CASSFGVLNTEAFF
TRBV15	CATSRGPRSDAGLWTDTQYF
TRBV6-2/TRBV6-3	CASSNGGASQQYF
TRBV4-2	CASSPGGGFAEAFF
TRBV12-3/TRBV12-4	CASRAGGRARTDTQYF
TRBV5-1	CASSSGDRGKEKLFF
TRBV20-1	CSAVPHGRYSNQPQHF
TRBV15	CATSKDRASYNEQFF
TRBV24-1	CATSDGGRPGTEAFF
TRBV7-9	CASSLGGRIAGYTF
TRBV2	CAILAGARAYF
TRBV6-5	CASSLGQSGIYNEQFF
TRBV29-1	CSVAEPGNTIYF
TRBV7-8	CASSPMGLAGASTDTQYF
TRBV20-1	CSARGGAYGYTF
TRBV12-3/TRBV12-4	CASSSFSGETQYF
TRBV4-1	CASQNLAGSTDTQYF
TRBV7-8	CASSSAGGFNEQFF
TRBV2	CASTGGVWSETQYF
TRBV20-1	CSASDRGRRGYTF
TRBV6-2/TRBV6-3	CASSYLGGPAYEQYF
TRBV7-9	CASYDSGQAIHEQYF
TRBV12-3/TRBV12-4	CASQNGYAGANVLTF
TRBV20-1	CSARVPRPYNEQFF
TRBV7-2	CASSSRASGSYEQYF
TRBV5-1	CASSFMTGGNTGELFF
TRBV20-1	CSARLGTSISGANVLTF
TRBV20-1	CSATSSTDTQYF
TRBV5-1	CASSLDSFGAAFF
TRBV29-1	CSVAGGGEQYF
TRBV7-3	CASSPTWGVSSTDTQYF
TRBV5-1	CASSPIGRDTEAFF
TRBV12-3/TRBV12-4	CASSLVFGVEQFF
TRBV20-1	CSASPSTDTQYF
TRBV20-1	CTVRDTKWDEQFF
TRBV2	CASSEWTRSSYNEQFF